This paragraph reports one TCR beta chain. The clone's antigen remains unknown. Base qualities are missing; no much larger clone stands one base away. CDR1 and CDR2 are read off the germline V gene as MDHEN and SYDVKM. From its cysteine to its phenylalanine, the CDR3 spans 18 amino acids. Left in the record is the CDR3 DNA by itself, 54 bases read in frame from the first base. Trimming costs V 6 bases and J 6 bases, and their ends lie 28 bases apart. This sample was included in a study of OX40 agonist ivuxolimab in advanced cancers. Concerning the study at large: The costimulatory receptor OX40 (CD134) was targeted by ivuxolimab, a fully human IgG2 agonistic monoclonal antibody. Intravenous ivuxolimab was administered to patients every 2 weeks at six dose levels: 0.01, 0.1, 0.3, 1.5, 3 and 10 mg/kg. Among the approximately 50 dose-escalation patients, approximately 20 had hepatocellular carcinoma, approximately 15 melanoma, 9 renal cell carcinoma and 9 head and neck cancer. A male proportion of almost 85% and a mean age of about 60 years, ranging from roughly 23 to 80, were recorded for the dose-escalation cohort. Prior anti-PD-1, anti-PD-L1 or anti-CTLA-4 therapy was permitted, and checkpoint inhibitors had been received by under 50% of dose-escalation patients. Three dose-escalation patients achieved partial responses, one with hepatocellular carcinoma and two with cutaneous melanoma. Peripheral TCRbeta sequencing aimed to test whether ivuxolimab altered TCR sequence diversity and caused clonal T-cell expansion. The paper covers the monotherapy dose-escalation part of the phase I ivuxolimab trial, which included N = 52 patients. What the authors observed across the whole study: Partial responders in the 0.1-3.0 mg/kg groups had among the lowest normalized peripheral clonal expansion, especially among CD8+ T cells. After ivuxolimab, CD8+ T cells had more expanded clones than CD4+ T cells on average. Clonal expansion of both CD4+ and CD8+ blood T cells was observed from baseline to week 6 at doses 0.1 to 3.0 mg/kg. Which antigens the clonally expanded peripheral T cells were specific for was not determined. Low levels of normalized T-cell clonal expansion were also seen in some patients who did not respond.

The trial excluded patients who had a history of autoimmune disease or were on systemic immunosuppression. Peripheral blood for TCR sequencing was collected from all dose cohorts at baseline, on cycle 4 day 1, and on cycle 7 day 1. Samples were obtained from an open-label, multicenter, first-in-human phase I dose-escalation trial of ivuxolimab. Adults with locally advanced or metastatic melanoma, renal cell, hepatocellular, or head and neck squamous cell carcinoma were enrolled in the trial. CD4+ and CD8+ T cells were sorted separately from peripheral blood before TCR sequencing. For sequencing of the TCRbeta CDR3 region, genomic DNA was extracted from the sorted cells. TCRbeta CDR3 regions were sequenced using the immunoSEQ Assay. TCRdb provides this immuneACCESS table in a form limited to in-frame rearrangements. Some clones are lacking; in checked studies, under half of them reflect an unresolved V gene, and why the rest are absent is not known. Recorded for this sample are roughly 46,000 clones; approximately 89% of them occurred a single time. The top ten hold 12% of the sample.

This chain joins TRBV28 to TRBJ2-3; TRBD2 is perhaps the D gene, given 7 matching bases. Here the sequenced sample was CD4+ or CD8+ T cells sorted from blood, taken in a trial of the OX40 agonist ivuxolimab. This TCR came from an adult with an advanced solid tumor such as melanoma, head and neck, liver or kidney cancer. The DNA sequence follows: TGTGCCAGCAGCCCCGTCCTCAGAACGGGGGGCGTTTGGGATACGCAGTATTTT. It translates as CASSPVLRTGGVWDTQYF.